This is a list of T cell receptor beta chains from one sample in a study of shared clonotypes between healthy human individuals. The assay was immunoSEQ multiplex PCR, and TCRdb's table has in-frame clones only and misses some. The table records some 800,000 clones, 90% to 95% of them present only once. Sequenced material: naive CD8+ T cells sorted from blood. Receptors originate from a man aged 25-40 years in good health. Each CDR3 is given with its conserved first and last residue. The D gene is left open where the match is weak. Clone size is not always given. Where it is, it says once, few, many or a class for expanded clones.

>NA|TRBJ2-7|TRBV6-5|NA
CASSYGGSTSYEQYF
TGTGCCAGCAGTTACGGGGGTTCTACCTCCTACGAGCAGTACTTC
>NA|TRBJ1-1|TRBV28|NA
CASSFGWTEAFF
TGTGCCAGCAGTTTTGGTTGGACTGAAGCTTTCTTT
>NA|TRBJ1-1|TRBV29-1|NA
CSVEDQTEANTEAFF
TGCAGCGTTGAAGACCAAACTGAAGCGAACACTGAAGCTTTCTTT
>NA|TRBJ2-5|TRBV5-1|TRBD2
CASSPGLAGEETQYF
TGCGCCAGCAGCCCCGGACTAGCGGGAGAAGAGACCCAGTACTTC
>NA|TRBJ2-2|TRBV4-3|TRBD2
CASSQDIAGVSGELFF
TGCGCCAGCAGCCAAGATATAGCGGGAGTTAGCGGGGAGCTGTTTTTT
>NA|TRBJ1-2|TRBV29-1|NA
CSVEVRNGYTF
TGCAGCGTTGAAGTGCGGAATGGCTACACCTTC
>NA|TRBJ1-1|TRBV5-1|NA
CASSKPLDSNTEAFF
TGCGCCAGCAGCAAACCTTTAGACAGCAACACTGAAGCTTTCTTT
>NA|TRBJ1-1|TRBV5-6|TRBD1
CASSMGQSNTEAFF
TGTGCCAGCAGTATGGGACAGTCGAACACTGAAGCTTTCTTT
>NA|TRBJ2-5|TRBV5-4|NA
CASSLDETQYF
TGTGCCAGCAGCTTGGACGAGACCCAGTACTTC
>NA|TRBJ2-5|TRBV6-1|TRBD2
CASSDWEREGNQETQYF
TGTGCCAGCAGTGACTGGGAGCGGGAGGGGAACCAAGAGACCCAGTACTTC
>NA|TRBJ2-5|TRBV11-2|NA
CASSLEGQIQETQYF
TGTGCCAGCAGCTTAGAAGGGCAGATCCAAGAGACCCAGTACTTC
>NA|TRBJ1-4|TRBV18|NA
CASSPPEGHNEKLFF
TGTGCCAGCTCACCACCCGAGGGGCATAATGAAAAACTGTTTTTT
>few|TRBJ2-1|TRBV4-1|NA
CASSQEWAGYNEQFF
TGCGCCAGCAGCCAAGAGTGGGCAGGCTACAATGAGCAGTTCTTC
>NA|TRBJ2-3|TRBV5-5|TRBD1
CASSEDRGRWRALF
TGTGCCAGCAGCGAGGACAGGGGGAGATGGAGAGCCCTTTTT
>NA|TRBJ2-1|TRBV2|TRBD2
CASPPSGRSDEQFF
TGTGCCAGTCCCCCTAGCGGGAGGAGCGATGAGCAGTTCTTC
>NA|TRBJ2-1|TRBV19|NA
CASSVDLDRNGVDNEQFF
TGTGCCAGTAGTGTCGACCTCGACCGCAACGGTGTAGACAATGAGCAGTTCTTC
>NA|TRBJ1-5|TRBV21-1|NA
CASSNLHSPVLQPQHF
TGTGCCAGCAGCAATTTGCATAGTCCGGTCCTACAGCCCCAGCATTTT
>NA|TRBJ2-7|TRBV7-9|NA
CASSADRNPYEQYF
TGTGCCAGCAGCGCCGACAGGAACCCCTACGAGCAGTACTTC
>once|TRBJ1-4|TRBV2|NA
CASSAGDQAGEKLFF
TGTGCCAGCAGTGCTGGTGATCAGGCTGGGGAAAAACTGTTTTTT
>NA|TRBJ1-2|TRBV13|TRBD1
CASSFGTGTNYGYTF
TGTGCCAGCAGCTTCGGGACAGGGACAAACTATGGCTACACCTTC
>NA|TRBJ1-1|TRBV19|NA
CASRAGTTQAFF
TGTGCCAGTAGGGCAGGAACCACCCAAGCTTTCTTT
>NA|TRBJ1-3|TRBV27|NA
CASSSGGNTIYF
TGTGCCAGCAGTAGCGGCGGAAACACCATATATTTT
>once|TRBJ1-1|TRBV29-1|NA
CSVAGGGTEAFF
TGCAGCGTTGCGGGAGGGGGCACTGAAGCTTTCTTT
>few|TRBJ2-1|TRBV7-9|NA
CASSLREQFF
TGTGCCAGCAGCTTACGTGAGCAGTTCTTC
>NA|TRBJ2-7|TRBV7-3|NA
CASSLIGLREQYF
TGTGCCAGCAGCTTAATCGGCTTACGAGAGCAGTACTTC
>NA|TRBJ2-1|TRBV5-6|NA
CASSLIDNPGHEQFF
TGTGCCAGCAGCTTGATCGATAACCCCGGACATGAGCAGTTCTTC
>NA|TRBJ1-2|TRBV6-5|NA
CASSYRAGGYTF
TGTGCCAGCAGTTACCGGGCAGGGGGCTACACCTTC
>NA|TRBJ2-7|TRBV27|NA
CASSWQGSYEQYF
TGTGCCAGCAGTTGGCAGGGATCCTACGAGCAGTACTTC
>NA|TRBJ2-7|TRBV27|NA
CASSFQGTPSIYEQYF
TGTGCCAGCAGTTTCCAGGGGACCCCCAGCATCTACGAGCAGTACTTC
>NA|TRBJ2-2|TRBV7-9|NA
CASSPPISGKNTGELFF
TGTGCCAGCAGCCCCCCGATTAGCGGAAAAAACACCGGGGAGCTGTTTTTT
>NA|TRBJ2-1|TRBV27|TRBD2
CASSPGLAGVNEQFF
TGTGCCAGCAGTCCAGGACTAGCGGGAGTCAATGAGCAGTTCTTC
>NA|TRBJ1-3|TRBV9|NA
CASSGPGLSGNTIYF
TGTGCCAGCAGCGGACCCGGGCTATCGGGAAACACCATATATTTT
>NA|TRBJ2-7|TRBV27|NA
CASSSLTEQYF
TGTGCCAGCAGTTCCTTGACCGAGCAGTACTTC
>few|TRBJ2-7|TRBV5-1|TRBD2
CASSSEAGVFYEQYF
TGCGCCAGCAGCTCCGAGGCGGGAGTTTTCTACGAGCAGTACTTC
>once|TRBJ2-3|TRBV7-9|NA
CASSLGGPDTQYF
TGTGCCAGCAGCTTAGGTGGGCCAGATACGCAGTATTTT
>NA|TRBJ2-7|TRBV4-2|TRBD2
CASSQGSSGLSSYEQYF
TGTGCCAGCAGCCAAGGGAGTAGCGGGTTGAGCTCCTACGAGCAGTACTTC
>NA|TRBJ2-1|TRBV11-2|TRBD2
CASSSRGSREVGYNEQFF
TGTGCCAGCAGCTCAAGGGGGTCGCGGGAGGTGGGATACAATGAGCAGTTCTTC
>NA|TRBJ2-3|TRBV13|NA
CASSKWASGTDTQYF
TGTGCCAGCAGCAAGTGGGCTAGCGGCACAGATACGCAGTATTTT
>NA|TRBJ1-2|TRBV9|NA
CASSVGRQANYGYTF
TGTGCCAGCAGCGTAGGCCGGCAAGCTAACTATGGCTACACCTTC
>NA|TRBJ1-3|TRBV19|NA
CASKAIPVSSGNTIYF
TGTGCCAGTAAAGCCATCCCGGTGAGCTCTGGAAACACCATATATTTT
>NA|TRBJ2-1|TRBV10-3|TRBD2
CAISESLAGSSYNEQFF
TGTGCCATCAGTGAGTCCTTAGCGGGAAGCTCCTACAATGAGCAGTTCTTC
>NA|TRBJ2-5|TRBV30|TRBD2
CAWSLGTSGQETQYF
TGTGCCTGGAGCCTCGGGACTAGCGGACAAGAGACCCAGTACTTC
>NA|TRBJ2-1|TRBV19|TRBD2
CASSNLGSGGHEQFF
TGTGCCAGTAGTAACCTTGGGTCGGGGGGACATGAGCAGTTCTTC
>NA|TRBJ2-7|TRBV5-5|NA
CASSPRGYEQYF
TGTGCCAGCAGTCCGCGAGGATACGAGCAGTACTTC
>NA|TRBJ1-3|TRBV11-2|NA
CASSSQGSGNTIYF
TGTGCCAGCAGCTCCCAGGGGAGTGGAAACACCATATATTTT
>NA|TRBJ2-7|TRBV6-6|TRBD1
CASSAGQGALEQYF
TGTGCCAGCAGCGCGGGACAGGGGGCTCTCGAGCAGTACTTC
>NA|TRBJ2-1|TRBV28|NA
CASSFRNYNEQFF
TGTGCCAGCAGTTTTAGGAACTACAATGAGCAGTTCTTC
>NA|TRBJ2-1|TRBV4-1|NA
CASSQGTQNIYEQFF
TGCGCCAGCAGCCAAGGGACTCAGAATATATATGAGCAGTTCTTC
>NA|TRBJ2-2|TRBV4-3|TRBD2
CASSQDVPGGGTGELFF
TGCGCCAGCAGCCAAGATGTGCCGGGAGGAGGGACCGGGGAGCTGTTTTTT
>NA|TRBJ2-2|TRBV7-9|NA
CASSFRGELFF
TGTGCCAGCAGCTTCCGGGGGGAGCTGTTTTTT
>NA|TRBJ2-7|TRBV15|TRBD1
CATSRGRTGSSYEQYF
TGTGCCACCAGCCGAGGGAGGACAGGGAGCTCCTACGAGCAGTACTTC
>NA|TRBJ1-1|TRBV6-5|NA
CASSGGGLNTEAFF
TGTGCCAGCAGTGGGGGGGGATTAAACACTGAAGCTTTCTTT
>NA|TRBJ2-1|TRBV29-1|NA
CSVGVDRLKTEYVNEQFF
TGCAGCGTTGGCGTCGACAGACTAAAGACTGAATATGTGAATGAGCAGTTCTTC
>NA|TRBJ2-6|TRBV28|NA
CASSLGALSGANVLTF
TGTGCCAGCAGTTTGGGCGCGCTCTCTGGGGCCAACGTCCTGACTTTC
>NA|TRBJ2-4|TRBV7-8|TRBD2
CASSPGPAGENIQYF
TGTGCCAGCAGCCCAGGTCCAGCGGGAGAAAACATTCAGTACTTC
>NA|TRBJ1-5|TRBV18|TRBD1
CASSPPCRGGQEVRNQPQHF
TGTGCCAGCTCACCACCCTGCAGGGGGGGACAGGAGGTGAGAAATCAGCCCCAGCATTTT
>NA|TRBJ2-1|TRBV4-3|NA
CASSQVALSYNEQFF
TGCGCCAGCAGCCAAGTAGCTCTCTCCTACAATGAGCAGTTCTTC
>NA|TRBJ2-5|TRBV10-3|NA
CAISESGHMGGETQYF
TGTGCCATCAGTGAGTCGGGACACATGGGTGGAGAGACCCAGTACTTC
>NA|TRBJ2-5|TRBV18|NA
CASSPAETQYF
TGTGCCAGCTCACCCGCAGAGACCCAGTACTTC